The 22 T cell receptor beta chains listed next were all sequenced from one sample in a study of cytotoxic CD8 clonotypes in ibrutinib-treated CLL. Measured with immunoSEQ multiplex PCR; TCRdb has only the in-frame clones, and not every one. Of 160,000 or so clones listed, about 84% are singletons. This specimen consisted of PBMCs, obtained after 24 months of ibrutinib treatment. The receptors shown here come from a human donor with chronic lymphocytic leukemia.

This chain connects TRBV14 to TRBJ1-2, with 8 bases lining up with TRBD1. Germline V CDR1 and CDR2: SGHDN, FVKESK. The length of the CDR3 is 14 residues. The V gene end was trimmed by 5 bases and the J gene end by 4 bases; junction bases not matched to a gene: 6. The CDR3 loop reads CASSETGVLYGYTF. The DNA of the CDR3 is TGTGCCAGCAGCGAGACAGGGGTCCTCTATGGCTACACCTTC.

V usage is TRBV18 and J usage is TRBJ1-3; D gene unclear. From germline, CDR1 is KGHSH and CDR2 LQKENI. The V gene lost 0 bases and the J gene lost 0 bases, with 9 bases spanning the gap. This CDR3 has 16 amino acids. The CDR3 loop reads CASSPPSLPSGNTIYF. In DNA form, the CDR3 reads TGTGCCAGCTCACCACCGTCTCTCCCCTCTGGAAACACCATATATTTT.

The chain uses TRBV28 and TRBJ1-1; 10 bases map to TRBD1. The CDR3 consists of 22 residues. Trimming cost V 2 bases and J 3 bases; bases outside gene matches: 24. From germline, CDR1 is MDHEN and CDR2 SYDVKM. The CDR3: CASSLRRLGQGRPTPIDTEAFF. CDR3 nucleotide sequence: TGTGCCAGCAGTTTAAGGCGGTTGGGACAGGGGCGCCCCACACCCATTGACACTGAAGCTTTCTTT.

The chain uses TRBV7-8 and TRBJ2-7; the match to TRBD1 covers 8 bases. Germline V lookup: CDR1 SGHVS, CDR2 FQNEAQ. The CDR3 runs to 16 residues. V dropped 5 bases and J dropped 4; count of bases not matched to a gene: 13. CDR3 coding DNA: TGTGCCAGCAGCCGCTCGGACAGGGCGACTTTGTACGAGCAGTACTTC. The encoded protein is CASSRSDRATLYEQYF. Supplemented by reference TRBV7-8 and TRBJ2-7, the full variable domain reads GAGVSQSPRYKVAKRGQDVALRCDPISGHVSLFWYQQALGQGPEFLTYFQNEAQLDKSGLPSDRFFAERPEGSVSTLKIQRTQQEDSAVYLCASSRSDRATLYEQYFGPGTRLTVT.

The chain carries TRBV5-4 and TRBJ2-1, with TRBD2 matching 11 bases. In germline, CDR1 is SGHNT, CDR2 YYREEE (reference sequence). After removal of 4 bases from V and 0 bases from J, the junction contained 3 bases not matched to a gene. The CDR3 has 16 amino acids. The CDR3 DNA is TGTGCCAGCAGCCAAGGACTAGCGGGCTCCTACAATGAGCAGTTCTTC. Translated, it gives CASSQGLAGSYNEQFF. The full variable domain, with the rest looked up from reference TRBV5-4 and TRBJ2-1, is ETGVTQSPTHLIKTRGQQVTLRCSSQSGHNTVSWYQQALGQGPQFIFQYYREEENGRGNFPPRFSGLQFPNYSSELNVNALELDDSALYLCASSQGLAGSYNEQFFGPGTRLTVL.

This chain uses TRBV5-1 with TRBJ1-1; D is possibly TRBD1 (5 bases). The germline V gene encodes CDR1 SGHRS and CDR2 YFSETQ. This CDR3 spans 15 amino acids. Trimming removed 1 base from V and 5 bases from J, with 15 bases in between. The CDR3 region has the DNA TGCGCCAGCAGCTTGTGGACGGGACCGAGAACTGAAGCTTTCTTT. Translation gives CASSLWTGPRTEAFF.

The chain joins TRBV9 to TRBJ1-2; D possibly corresponds to TRBD1 (5 bases). CDR1 is SGDLS and CDR2 is YYNGEE in the germline V gene. The CDR3 has 17 amino acids. The V gene lost 3 bases and the J gene lost 2 bases, with 20 bases spanning the gap. CDR3 residues: CASSATSGLSGNYGYTF. The CDR3 DNA is TGTGCCAGCAGCGCGACCTCAGGGCTTTCGGGGAACTATGGCTACACCTTC.

The rearrangement links TRBV21-1 to TRBJ2-4; TRBD2, as called in the table, went unchecked against the DNA. TRBV21-1 is shown as a pseudogene. This CDR3 has 15 amino acids. This CDR3 is CASRASGRGKNIQYF. Here the CDR3 DNA reads TGTGCCAGCAGGGCTAGCGGGAGGGGCAAAAACATTCAGTACTTC.

This clone was seen a handful of times. The J gene is TRBJ2-6, the V gene TRBV25-1; either TRBD1 or TRBD2 may supply D (5 bases each). The germline V gene has CDR1 MGHDK and CDR2 SYGVNS. Trimming removed 2 bases at V and 4 bases at J, with 9 bases between. CDR3 size: 15 residues. The CDR3 DNA sequence: TGTGCCAGCAGTGAAGTCGGGGCGGGGGCCAACGTCCTGACTTTC. The encoded protein is CASSEVGAGANVLTF.

The V and J genes are TRBV27 and TRBJ2-3; D gene uncertain. The V end lost 4 bases, the J end lost 2 bases, and 10 bases lay between the germline ends. The CDR3 runs to 14 residues. Germline V gene sequence: CDR1 MNHEY, CDR2 SMNVEV (reference sequence). The CDR3 DNA follows: TGTGCCAGCAGTTCAGCCCAATACACAGATACGCAGTATTTT. It is translated as CASSSAQYTDTQYF.

V gene TRBV2 combines with J gene TRBJ1-1; D is possibly TRBD1 (5 bases). The germline CDR1 and CDR2 sequences are SNHLY and FYNNEI. The germline V and J ends were trimmed by 3 bases and 5 bases, with 13 bases remaining between them. CDR3 length: 14 amino acids. This chain's CDR3 is CASSELRGGTEAFF. The CDR3 DNA reads TGTGCCAGCAGTGAGTTAAGGGGAGGGACTGAAGCTTTCTTT.

This clone is a singleton in its sample. The rearrangement joins TRBV28 to TRBJ1-5; D might be TRBD1 (6 bases). Germline lookup yields CDR1 MDHEN and CDR2 SYDVKM. With 3 bases removed from V and 4 bases from J, the gap between germline ends came to 10 bases. This CDR3 is built from 14 residues. The DNA of the CDR3 is TGTGCCAGCAGTTTCCCTACAGGGAATCAGCCCCAGCATTTT. This gives the protein CASSFPTGNQPQHF.

The V call is TRBV11-2, the J call TRBJ2-7; D gene uncertain. The CDR3 runs to 13 residues. V lost 2 bases and J lost 4, with 9 bases in between. In germline, CDR1 is SGHAT, CDR2 FQNNGV. As DNA, the CDR3 is TGTGCCAGCAGCTTAAGCCTTTGGTACGAGCAGTACTTC. It is translated as CASSLSLWYEQYF.

CDR3 DNA: TGTGCCATCAGTGCTGAGAGGAGCTCCTACGAGCAGTACTTC. Translated, it gives CAISAERSSYEQYF. The rearrangement joins TRBV10-3 to TRBJ2-7; D call uncertain. CDR1 is ENHRY and CDR2 is SYGVKD in the germline V gene. The V gene lost 4 bases and the J gene lost 0 bases, with 10 bases spanning the gap. The CDR3 is made up of 14 amino acids.

The J gene is TRBJ1-4, the V gene TRBV11-2, with TRBD1 matching over 8 bases. V lost 5 bases to trimming and J lost 0 bases; unmatched junction nucleotides: 8. In germline, CDR1 is SGHAT, CDR2 FQNNGV. This CDR3 is 17 amino acids long. DNA of the CDR3: TGTGCCAGCAGCCCCAGGGGGCGACAGTCAACTAATGAAAAACTGTTTTTT. It codes for CASSPRGRQSTNEKLFF.

The J gene is TRBJ1-4, the V gene TRBV11-2; D perhaps matches TRBD1 (5 bases). The CDR3 is 17 residues long. V dropped 3 bases and J dropped 0 bases, with 14 bases sitting between them. CDR1 and CDR2 from the germline V gene are SGHAT and FQNNGV. The CDR3 region has the DNA TGTGCCAGCAGCTTGGCAGGGATACAAACAACTAATGAAAAACTGTTTTTT. Amino acid sequence: CASSLAGIQTTNEKLFF. Drawing the rest from reference TRBV11-2 and TRBJ1-4, the complete variable domain is EAGVAQSPRYKIIEKRQSVAFWCNPISGHATLYWYQQILGQGPKLLIQFQNNGVVDDSQLPKDRFSAERLKGVDSTLKIQPAKLEDSAVYLCASSLAGIQTTNEKLFFGSGTQLSVL.

A single count supports this clone. The V call is TRBV6-5, the J call TRBJ1-6, with D possibly being TRBD1 (5 bases). V dropped 2 bases and J dropped 6 bases, with 11 bases sitting between them. Germline V CDR1 and CDR2: MNHEY, SVGAGI. This CDR3 contains 15 residues. The CDR3 is CASSYGPGINSPLHF. For the CDR3, the DNA is TGTGCCAGCAGTTACGGGCCAGGGATTAATTCACCCCTCCACTTT.

This clone was seen a handful of times. The rearrangement uses TRBV27 and TRBJ1-6; D uncertain. The CDR3 covers 14 residues. V lost 3 bases, J lost 6 bases, and 9 bases lay in between. Germline V gene data show CDR1 as MNHEY and CDR2 as SMNVEV (reference sequence). This CDR3 reads CASSLGRSNSPLHF. The CDR3 coding sequence is TGTGCCAGCAGTTTGGGGAGATCTAATTCACCCCTCCACTTT.

The V gene is TRBV2, the J gene TRBJ2-4; the D gene could be TRBD1 or TRBD2 (5 bases each). The ends were cut back, 0 bases at V and 1 base at J, with 16 bases in the middle. CDR3 length: 18 residues. Germline V lookup: CDR1 SNHLY, CDR2 FYNNEI. The CDR3 protein is CASSEALRGPRAKNIQYF. DNA of the CDR3: TGTGCCAGCAGTGAAGCGCTTCGGGGACCGCGGGCCAAAAACATTCAGTACTTC.

The chain carries TRBV5-6 and TRBJ2-7; D not resolved. With 5 bases removed from V and 2 bases from J, the gap between germline ends came to 11 bases. The CDR3 loop spans 13 amino acids. Germline assignment: CDR1 SGHDT and CDR2 YYEEEE. The CDR3 DNA sequence: TGTGCCAGCAGGAGCTTTGGTCCCTACGAGCAGTACTTC. Translating gives CASRSFGPYEQYF.

The rearrangement uses TRBV29-1 and TRBJ1-1; 8 bases map to TRBD1. Trimming removed 6 bases from V and 4 bases from J; junction bases left unmatched: 10. Germline CDR1 reads SQVTM; CDR2 reads ANQGSEA. This CDR3 has 14 residues. In DNA, the CDR3 is TGCAGCGTCATACCAGGGGGCGCAGGCACTGAAGCTTTCTTT. Protein sequence: CSVIPGGAGTEAFF. The full variable domain, with the rest looked up from reference TRBV29-1 and TRBJ1-1, is SAVISQKPSRDICQRGTSLTIQCQVDSQVTMMFWYRQQPGQSLTLIATANQGSEATYESGFVIDKFPISRPNLTFSTLTVSNMSPEDSSIYLCSVIPGGAGTEAFFGQGTRLTVV.

The CDR3 DNA reads TGCGCCAGCAGCCAGGTGACTGCGGGAATCAGTGAAGCTTTCTTT. Amino acids: CASSQVTAGISEAFF. This rearrangement joins TRBV4-1 to TRBJ1-1; no reliable D call. The CDR3 consists of 15 residues. Germline V lookup: CDR1 MGHRA, CDR2 YSYEKL. V was shortened by 3 bases and J by 7 bases, with 18 bases between the two germline ends.